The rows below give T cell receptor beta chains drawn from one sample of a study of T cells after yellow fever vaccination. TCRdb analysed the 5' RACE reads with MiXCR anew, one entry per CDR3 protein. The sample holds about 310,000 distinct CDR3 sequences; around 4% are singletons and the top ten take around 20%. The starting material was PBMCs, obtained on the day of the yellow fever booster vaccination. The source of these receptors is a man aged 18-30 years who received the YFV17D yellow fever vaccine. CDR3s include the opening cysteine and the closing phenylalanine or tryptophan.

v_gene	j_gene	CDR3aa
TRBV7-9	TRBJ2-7	CASSLAQVRFNEQYF
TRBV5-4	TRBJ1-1	CASSLEVVVRGTEAFF
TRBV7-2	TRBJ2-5	CASSPTGAETQYF
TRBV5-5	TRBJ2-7	CASSSVRDLSYEQYF
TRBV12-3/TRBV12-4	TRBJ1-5	CASSLGSGAGQPQHF
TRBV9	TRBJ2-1	CASTTRGAPGNEQFF
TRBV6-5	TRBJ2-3	CASSSYPTSLDGDTQYF
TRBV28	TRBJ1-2	CASSIQTDAYGYTF
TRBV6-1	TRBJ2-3	CASKEIAGGRDTQYF
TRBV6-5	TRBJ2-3	CASSPNSDTQYF
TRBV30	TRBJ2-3	CAWSGTRALPDTQYF
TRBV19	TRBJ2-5	CASSPQGRKTQYF
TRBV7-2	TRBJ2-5	CASSTRTGWETQYF
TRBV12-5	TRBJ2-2	CASGLERVLQDTGELFF
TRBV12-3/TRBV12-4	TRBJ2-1	CASSSKDHNEQFF
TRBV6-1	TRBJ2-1	CASKLAGGHFGEQFF
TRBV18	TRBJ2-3	CASSPSLPDLTDTQYF
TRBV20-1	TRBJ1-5	CSARSGGGQPQHF
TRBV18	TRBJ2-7	CASSRWGLYEQYF
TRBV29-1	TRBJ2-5	CSAAWAESETQYF
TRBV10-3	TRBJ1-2	CAISGDSNNYGYTF
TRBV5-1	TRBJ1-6	CASSLGDRDGISPLHF
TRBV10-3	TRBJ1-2	CATRWRENYVGYTF
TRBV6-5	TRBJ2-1	CASGAGAYNEQFF
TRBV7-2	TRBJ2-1	CASSLEAAGGPNEQFF
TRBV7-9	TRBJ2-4	CASSRLGGPRPQTIQYF
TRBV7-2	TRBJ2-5	CASSSSGASETQYF
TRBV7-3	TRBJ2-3	CASSLGSGTGVTDTQYF
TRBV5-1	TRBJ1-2	CASRSDYGYTF